This T cell receptor (beta chain) is drawn from a study of blood T cell repertoires in COVID-19. Study-level information: PBMCs, B-cell-depleted T cells, or T cells were the source of the cDNA or gDNA that made up the material.

The V gene's germline CDR1 is LNHDA and CDR2 SQIVND (reference sequence). This CDR3 spans 19 amino acids. Trimming took 2 bases from V and 0 from J; bases not matched to a gene: 13. Clones were read by immunoSEQ multiplex PCR, and TCRdb kept only the in-frame ones, dropping some. The repertoire holds 150,000 to 200,000 clones, with roughly 87% as singletons. The gene calls are TRBV19 and TRBJ1-3; 7 bases match TRBD1. Sequenced material: peripheral blood. The sequence was obtained from a man aged 55-75 years with active or convalescent COVID-19. The CDR3 is CASSIRQGASSGSGNTIYF. The DNA for the CDR3 is TGTGCCAGTAGTATACGACAGGGCGCCTCGTCTGGCTCTGGAAACACCATATATTTT.